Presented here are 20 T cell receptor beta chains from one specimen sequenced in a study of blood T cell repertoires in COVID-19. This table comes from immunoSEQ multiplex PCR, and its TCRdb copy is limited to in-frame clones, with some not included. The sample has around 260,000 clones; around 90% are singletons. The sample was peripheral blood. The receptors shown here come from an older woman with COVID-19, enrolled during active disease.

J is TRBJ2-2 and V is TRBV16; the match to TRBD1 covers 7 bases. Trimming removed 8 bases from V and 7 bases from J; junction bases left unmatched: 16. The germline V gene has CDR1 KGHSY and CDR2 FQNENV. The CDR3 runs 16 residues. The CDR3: CASRERQGQSSGELFF. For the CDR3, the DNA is TGTGCCAGCCGCGAGCGCCAGGGACAGTCGAGCGGGGAGCTGTTTTTT.

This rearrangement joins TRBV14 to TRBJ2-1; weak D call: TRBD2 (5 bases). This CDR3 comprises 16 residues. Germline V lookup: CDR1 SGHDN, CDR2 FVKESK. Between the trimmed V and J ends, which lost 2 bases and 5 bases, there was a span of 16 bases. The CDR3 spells CASSQLRSLRDNEQFF. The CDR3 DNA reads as TGTGCCAGCAGCCAACTTCGGAGCCTGAGGGACAATGAGCAGTTCTTC.

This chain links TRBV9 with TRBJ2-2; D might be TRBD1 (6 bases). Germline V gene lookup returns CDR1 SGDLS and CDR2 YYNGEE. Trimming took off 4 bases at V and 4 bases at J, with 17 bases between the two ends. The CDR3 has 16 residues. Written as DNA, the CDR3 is TGTGCCAGCAGCTCGGAACCAGGGGCGGGCACCGGGGAGCTGTTTTTT. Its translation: CASSSEPGAGTGELFF.

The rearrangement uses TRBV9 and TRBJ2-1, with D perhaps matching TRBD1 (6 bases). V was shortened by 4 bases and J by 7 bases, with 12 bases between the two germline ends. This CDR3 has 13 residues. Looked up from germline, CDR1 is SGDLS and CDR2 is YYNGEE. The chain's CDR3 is CASSIARGNEQFF. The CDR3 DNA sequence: TGTGCCAGCAGCATAGCGAGGGGGAATGAGCAGTTCTTC.

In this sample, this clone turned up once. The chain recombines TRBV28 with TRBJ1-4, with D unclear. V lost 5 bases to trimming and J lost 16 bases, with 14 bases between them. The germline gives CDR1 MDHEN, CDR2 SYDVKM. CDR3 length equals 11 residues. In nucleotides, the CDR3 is TGTGCCAGCAGTACTCCCCGGGAGACGTTTTTT. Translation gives CASSTPRETFF. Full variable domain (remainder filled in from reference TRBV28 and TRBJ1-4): DVKVTQSSRYLVKRTGEKVFLECVQDMDHENMFWYRQDPGLGLRLIYFSYDVKMKEKGDIPEGYSVSREKKERFSLILESASTNQTSMYLCASSTPRETFFGSGTQLSVL.

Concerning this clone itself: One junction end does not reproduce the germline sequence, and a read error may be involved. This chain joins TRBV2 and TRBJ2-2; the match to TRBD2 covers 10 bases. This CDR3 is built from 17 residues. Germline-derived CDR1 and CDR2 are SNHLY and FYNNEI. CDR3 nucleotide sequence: TGTGCCAGCAGGGAAGGGCTAGCGGGAGTTTATACCGGGGAGCTGTTTTTT. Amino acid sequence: CASREGLAGVYTGELFF.

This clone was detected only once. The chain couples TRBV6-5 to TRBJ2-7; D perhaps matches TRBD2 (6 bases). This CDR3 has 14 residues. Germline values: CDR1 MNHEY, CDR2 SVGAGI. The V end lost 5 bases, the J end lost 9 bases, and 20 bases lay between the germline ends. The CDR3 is CASSTGRGFGVQYF. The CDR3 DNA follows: TGTGCCAGCAGTACTGGGCGGGGCTTTGGGGTGCAGTACTTC.

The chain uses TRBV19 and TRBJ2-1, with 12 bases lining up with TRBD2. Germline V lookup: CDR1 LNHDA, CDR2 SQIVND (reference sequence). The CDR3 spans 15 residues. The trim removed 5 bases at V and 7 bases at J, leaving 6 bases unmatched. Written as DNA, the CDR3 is TGTGCCAGTAGTGGGCTAGCGGGAGGGGAAAATGAGCAGTTCTTC. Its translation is CASSGLAGGENEQFF.

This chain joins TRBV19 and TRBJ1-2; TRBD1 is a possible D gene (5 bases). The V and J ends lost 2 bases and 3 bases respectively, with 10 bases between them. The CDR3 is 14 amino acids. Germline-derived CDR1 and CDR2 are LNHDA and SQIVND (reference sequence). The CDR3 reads CASSIRGADYGYTF. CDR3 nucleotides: TGTGCCAGTAGTATACGCGGGGCTGACTATGGCTACACCTTC.

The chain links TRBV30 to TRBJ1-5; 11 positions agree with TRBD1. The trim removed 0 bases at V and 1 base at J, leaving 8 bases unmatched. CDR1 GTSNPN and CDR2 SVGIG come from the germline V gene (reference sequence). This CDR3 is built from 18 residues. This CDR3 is CAWSVRTGGLGSNQPQHF. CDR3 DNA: TGTGCCTGGAGTGTCCGGACAGGGGGCTTGGGAAGCAATCAGCCCCAGCATTTT.

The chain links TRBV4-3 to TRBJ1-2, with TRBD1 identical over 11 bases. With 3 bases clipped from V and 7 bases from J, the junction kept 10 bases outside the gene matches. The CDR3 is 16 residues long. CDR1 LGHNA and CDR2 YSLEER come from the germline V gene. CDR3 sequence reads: CASSHASSGTGGGYTF. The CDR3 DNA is TGCGCCAGCAGCCATGCGAGCTCCGGGACAGGGGGTGGCTACACCTTC.

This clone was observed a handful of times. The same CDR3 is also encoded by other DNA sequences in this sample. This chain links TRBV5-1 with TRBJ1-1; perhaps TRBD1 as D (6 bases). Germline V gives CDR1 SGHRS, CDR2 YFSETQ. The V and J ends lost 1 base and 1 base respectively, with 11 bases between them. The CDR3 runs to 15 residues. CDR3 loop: CASSLLGHPNTEAFF. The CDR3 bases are TGCGCCAGCAGCTTGTTGGGACACCCGAACACTGAAGCTTTCTTT. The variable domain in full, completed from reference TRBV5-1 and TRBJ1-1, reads KAGVTQTPRYLIKTRGQQVTLSCSPISGHRSVSWYQQTPGQGLQFLFEYFSETQRNKGNFPGRFSGRQFSNSRSEMNVSTLELGDSALYLCASSLLGHPNTEAFFGQGTRLTVV.

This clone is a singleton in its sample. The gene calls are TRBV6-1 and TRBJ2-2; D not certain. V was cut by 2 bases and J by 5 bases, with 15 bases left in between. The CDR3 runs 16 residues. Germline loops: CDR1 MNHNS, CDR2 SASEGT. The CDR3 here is CASSETQPGITGELFF. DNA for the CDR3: TGTGCCAGCAGTGAAACCCAACCGGGTATAACCGGGGAGCTGTTTTTT.

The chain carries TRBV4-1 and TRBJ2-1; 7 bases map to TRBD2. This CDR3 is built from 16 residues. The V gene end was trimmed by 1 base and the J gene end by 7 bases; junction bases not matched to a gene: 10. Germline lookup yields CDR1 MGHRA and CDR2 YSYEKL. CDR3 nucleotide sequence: TGCGCCAGCAGCCAAGCTGGGCGGGAGTTTAGGAATGAGCAGTTCTTC. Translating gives CASSQAGREFRNEQFF.

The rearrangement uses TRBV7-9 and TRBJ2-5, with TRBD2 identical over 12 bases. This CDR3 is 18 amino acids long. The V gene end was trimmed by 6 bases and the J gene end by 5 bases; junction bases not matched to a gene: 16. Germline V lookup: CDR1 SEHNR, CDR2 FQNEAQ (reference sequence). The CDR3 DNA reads TGTGCCAGCAGACCTCGGACTAGCGGGATCGTACGGGGGGAGACCCAGTACTTC. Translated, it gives CASRPRTSGIVRGETQYF.

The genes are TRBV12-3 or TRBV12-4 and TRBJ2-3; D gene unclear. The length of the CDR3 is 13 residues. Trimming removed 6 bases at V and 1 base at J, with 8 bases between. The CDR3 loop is CASSRPGTDTQYF. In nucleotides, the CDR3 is TGTGCCAGCAGCCGTCCAGGCACAGATACGCAGTATTTT.

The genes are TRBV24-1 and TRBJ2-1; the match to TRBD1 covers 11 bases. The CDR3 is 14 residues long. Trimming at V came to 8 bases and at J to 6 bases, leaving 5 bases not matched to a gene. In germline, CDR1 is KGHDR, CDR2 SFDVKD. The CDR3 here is CATTGTGGLNEQFF. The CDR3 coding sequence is TGTGCCACCACTGGGACAGGGGGGCTCAATGAGCAGTTCTTC.

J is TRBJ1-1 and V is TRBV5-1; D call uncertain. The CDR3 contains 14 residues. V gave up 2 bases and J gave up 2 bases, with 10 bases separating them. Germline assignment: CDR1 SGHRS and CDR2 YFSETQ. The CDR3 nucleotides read TGCGCCAGCAGCTTCAATGGGCCCAACACTGAAGCTTTCTTT. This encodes CASSFNGPNTEAFF.

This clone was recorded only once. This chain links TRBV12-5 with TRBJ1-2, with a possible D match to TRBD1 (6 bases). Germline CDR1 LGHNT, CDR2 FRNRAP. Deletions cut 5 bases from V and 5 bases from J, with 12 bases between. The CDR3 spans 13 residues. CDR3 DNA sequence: TGTGCTAGTGGTCGGACAGCGCCTTATGGCTACACCTTC. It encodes CASGRTAPYGYTF.

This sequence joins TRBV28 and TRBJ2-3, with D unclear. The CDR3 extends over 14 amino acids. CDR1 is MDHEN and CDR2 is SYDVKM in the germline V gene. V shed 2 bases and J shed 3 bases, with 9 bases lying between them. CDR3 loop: CASSLRIGTDTQYF. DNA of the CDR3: TGTGCCAGCAGTTTACGTATCGGGACAGATACGCAGTATTTT.